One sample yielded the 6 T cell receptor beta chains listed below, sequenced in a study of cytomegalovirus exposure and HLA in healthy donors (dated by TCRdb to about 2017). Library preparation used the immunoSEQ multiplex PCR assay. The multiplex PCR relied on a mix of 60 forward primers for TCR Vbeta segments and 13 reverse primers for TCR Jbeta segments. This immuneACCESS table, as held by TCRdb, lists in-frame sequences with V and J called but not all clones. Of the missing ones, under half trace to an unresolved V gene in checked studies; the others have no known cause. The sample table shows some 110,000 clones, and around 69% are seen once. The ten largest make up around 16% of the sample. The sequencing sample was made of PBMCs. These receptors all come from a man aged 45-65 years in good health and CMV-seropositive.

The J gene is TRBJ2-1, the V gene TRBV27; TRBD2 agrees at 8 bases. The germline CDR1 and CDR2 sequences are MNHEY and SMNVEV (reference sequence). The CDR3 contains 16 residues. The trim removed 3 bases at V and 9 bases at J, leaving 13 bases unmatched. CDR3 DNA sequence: TGTGCCAGCAGTTTGGCAACGGGGGGGCCGTACGTTGAGCAGTTCTTC. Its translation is CASSLATGGPYVEQFF.

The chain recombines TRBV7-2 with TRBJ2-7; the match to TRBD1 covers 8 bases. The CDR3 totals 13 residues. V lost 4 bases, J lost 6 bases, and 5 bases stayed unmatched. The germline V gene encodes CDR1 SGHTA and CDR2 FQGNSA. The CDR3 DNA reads TGTGCCAGCAGCTGGACAGGGAATGGCGAGCAGTACTTC. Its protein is CASSWTGNGEQYF. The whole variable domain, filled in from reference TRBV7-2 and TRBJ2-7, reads GAGVSQSPSNKVTEKGKDVELRCDPISGHTALYWYRQSLGQGLEFLIYFQGNSAPDKSGLPSDRFSAERTGGSVSTLTIQRTQQEDSAVYLCASSWTGNGEQYFGPGTRLTVT.

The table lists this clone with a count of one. Written as DNA, the CDR3 is TGCAGCGTAGGGACTAGCGGGGCCAATTACGAGCAGTACTTC. Protein: CSVGTSGANYEQYF. The chain links TRBV29-1 to TRBJ2-7; 13 bases fit TRBD2. V shed 6 bases and J 4 bases; nucleotides not matched to a gene: 6. Germline V gene lookup returns CDR1 SQVTM and CDR2 ANQGSEA. The CDR3 totals 14 residues.

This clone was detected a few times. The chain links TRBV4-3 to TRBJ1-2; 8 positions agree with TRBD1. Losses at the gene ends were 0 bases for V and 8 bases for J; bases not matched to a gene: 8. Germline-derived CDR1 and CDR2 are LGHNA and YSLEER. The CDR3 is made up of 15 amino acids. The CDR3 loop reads CASSQDPAGGVGYTF. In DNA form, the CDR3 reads TGCGCCAGCAGCCAAGATCCGGCAGGGGGCGTGGGCTACACCTTC.

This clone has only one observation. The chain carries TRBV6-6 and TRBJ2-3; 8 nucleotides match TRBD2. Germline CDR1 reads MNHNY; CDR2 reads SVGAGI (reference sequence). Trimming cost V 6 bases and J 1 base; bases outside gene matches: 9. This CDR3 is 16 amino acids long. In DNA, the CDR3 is TGTGCCAGCAGACGACTAGCGAGTGGGGGCACAGATACGCAGTATTTT. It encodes CASRRLASGGTDTQYF.

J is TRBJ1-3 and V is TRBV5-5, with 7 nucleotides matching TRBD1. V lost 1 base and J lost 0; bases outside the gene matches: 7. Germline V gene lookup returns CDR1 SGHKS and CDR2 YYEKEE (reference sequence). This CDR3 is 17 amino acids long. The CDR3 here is CASSLSEGTVSGNTIYF. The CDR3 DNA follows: TGTGCCAGCAGCTTGAGCGAGGGGACAGTCTCTGGAAACACCATATATTTT.